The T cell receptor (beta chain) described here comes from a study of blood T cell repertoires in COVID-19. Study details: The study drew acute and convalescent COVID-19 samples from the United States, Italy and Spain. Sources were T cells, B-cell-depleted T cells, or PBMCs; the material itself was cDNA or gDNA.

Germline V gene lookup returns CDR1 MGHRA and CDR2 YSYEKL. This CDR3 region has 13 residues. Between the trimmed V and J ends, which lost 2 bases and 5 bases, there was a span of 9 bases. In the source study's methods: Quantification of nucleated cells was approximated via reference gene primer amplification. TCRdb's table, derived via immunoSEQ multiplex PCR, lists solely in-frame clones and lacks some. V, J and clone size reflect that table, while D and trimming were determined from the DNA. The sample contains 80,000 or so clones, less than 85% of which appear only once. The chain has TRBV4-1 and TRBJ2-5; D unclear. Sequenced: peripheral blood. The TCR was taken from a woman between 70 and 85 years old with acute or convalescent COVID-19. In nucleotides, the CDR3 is TGCGCCAGCAGCCAAACGGTATTGGAGACCCAGTACTTC. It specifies CASSQTVLETQYF.